This T cell receptor beta chain was identified during a study of T cells in Graves' hyperthyroidism and ophthalmopathy. The CDR3 regions of TCR beta were amplified from RNA transcripts. Primed by the HTBI set, a first-round RT-PCR was run on the TCR CDR3. In TCRdb, the multiplex PCR reads were re-called with MiXCR into one record per CDR3 protein. The table includes a few hundred thousand distinct CDR3 sequences, under 25% detected once. Graves' hyperthyroidism qualified as stable when ophthalmopathy did not progress within 18 months. This clonotype was observed many times. CDR1 is DFQATT and CDR2 is SNEGSKA in the germline V gene (reference sequence). The CDR3 is 15 residues long. V gave up 4 bases and J gave up 1 base; unmatched junction bases: 5.

J is TRBJ1-5 and V is TRBV20-1; 9 nucleotides align to TRBD1. The sequenced sample was blood. This TCR was sampled from a woman aged 50 to 65 with Graves' hyperthyroidism. As DNA, the CDR3 is TGCAGTGCTACAAGCGGGACAGGGAGCAATCAGCCCCAGCATTTT. Its protein product is CSATSGTGSNQPQHF.